What follows are 28 T cell receptor beta chains derived from one specimen sequenced in a study of cytomegalovirus exposure and HLA in healthy donors. A multiplex PCR was run with 60 Vbeta primers and 13 Jbeta primers. The table came from immunoSEQ multiplex PCR; TCRdb's copy has only in-frame clones and leaves some out. The table includes approximately 150,000 clones, around three quarters detected once. Input material: PBMCs. These receptors were collected from a man aged 25-40 years in good health and CMV-seropositive.

The chain recombines TRBV27 with TRBJ2-7; TRBD1 might be the D (6 bases). V was shortened by 5 bases and J by 2 bases, with 19 bases between the two germline ends. The length of the CDR3 is 16 residues. CDR1 is MNHEY, CDR2 SMNVEV, per germline (reference sequence). The CDR3 nucleotides are TGTGCCAGCAGTCTAGGGGACAACTACTTAGCCTACGAGCAGTACTTC. Translating it yields CASSLGDNYLAYEQYF.

The CDR3 nucleotides read TGTGCCAGCAGCCACGGTTTAGCTTACGAGCAGTACTTC. Translating it yields CASSHGLAYEQYF. The V call is TRBV14, the J call TRBJ2-7; D is unclear. V lost 3 bases and J 4 bases, leaving 10 bases between the germline ends. There are 13 residues in the CDR3. From germline, CDR1 is SGHDN and CDR2 FVKESK.

The chain carries TRBV19 and TRBJ1-1; D perhaps matches TRBD1 (6 bases). The V and J ends lost 4 bases and 1 base respectively, with 13 bases between them. Germline V gives CDR1 LNHDA, CDR2 SQIVND (reference sequence). This CDR3 is 15 amino acids long. CDR3 protein: CASSTPQGGNTEAFF. In DNA form, the CDR3 reads TGTGCCAGTAGTACACCACAGGGTGGGAACACTGAAGCTTTCTTT. Variable domain in full (rest from reference TRBV19 and TRBJ1-1): DGGITQSPKYLFRKEGQNVTLSCEQNLNHDAMYWYRQDPGQGLRLIYYSQIVNDFQKGDIAEGYSVSREKKESFPLTVTSAQKNPTAFYLCASSTPQGGNTEAFFGQGTRLTVV.

This chain joins TRBV9 and TRBJ2-3, with TRBD2 matching over 10 bases. The trim removed 0 bases at V and 2 bases at J, leaving 3 bases unmatched. Per the germline V gene, CDR1 is SGDLS and CDR2 is YYNGEE. The CDR3 runs to 16 residues. The CDR3 nucleotides read TGTGCCAGCAGCGTAGGGACTAGCGGATACACAGATACGCAGTATTTT. Protein product: CASSVGTSGYTDTQYF.

This clone was seen more than once but under ten times. This chain joins TRBV6-4 and TRBJ2-1, with D maybe TRBD1 (6 bases). Germline V gene lookup returns CDR1 MRHNA and CDR2 SNTAGT. This CDR3 contains 14 residues. V dropped 7 bases and J dropped 1 base, with 11 bases sitting between them. The CDR3 sequence: CASMRGSSYNEQFF. DNA of the CDR3: TGTGCCAGCATGAGGGGGTCGTCCTACAATGAGCAGTTCTTC.

V is TRBV4-1 and J is TRBJ2-3, with a possible D match to TRBD2 (6 bases). Germline CDR1 and CDR2: MGHRA and YSYEKL. Trimming shortened V by 3 bases and J by 0 bases, and 10 bases separated the two germline ends. The CDR3 spans 15 residues. The CDR3: CASSHFGGSTDTQYF. CDR3 sequence (DNA): TGCGCCAGCAGCCATTTTGGGGGGAGCACAGATACGCAGTATTTT.

This sequence joins TRBV5-4 and TRBJ2-7; D may be TRBD1 (5 bases). The V gene's germline CDR1 is SGHNT and CDR2 YYREEE (reference sequence). The ends were cut back, 0 bases at V and 1 base at J, with 11 bases in the middle. CDR3 length: 15 amino acids. Here the CDR3 reads CASSLAFQGSYEQYF. CDR3 nucleotide sequence: TGTGCCAGCAGCTTGGCCTTTCAGGGTTCCTACGAGCAGTACTTC. Full variable domain (rest looked up from reference TRBV5-4 and TRBJ2-7): ETGVTQSPTHLIKTRGQQVTLRCSSQSGHNTVSWYQQALGQGPQFIFQYYREEENGRGNFPPRFSGLQFPNYSSELNVNALELDDSALYLCASSLAFQGSYEQYFGPGTRLTVT.

The chain couples TRBV4-1 to TRBJ2-1; 15 nucleotides align to TRBD2. The CDR3 sequence is 16 residues long. Germline V gene lookup returns CDR1 MGHRA and CDR2 YSYEKL. V lost 0 bases to trimming and J lost 9 bases; unmatched junction nucleotides: 3. The CDR3 is CASSQDRTSGGVEQFF. In DNA form, the CDR3 reads TGCGCCAGCAGCCAAGATCGGACTAGCGGGGGGGTTGAGCAGTTCTTC.

This chain uses TRBV6-6 with TRBJ1-5, with D possibly matching TRBD1 (5 bases). Germline lookup yields CDR1 MNHNY and CDR2 SVGAGI (reference sequence). Trimming left V 10 bases short and J 0 bases short, with 13 bases between. There are 14 residues in the CDR3. CDR3 in amino acids: CATCQGYSNQPQHF. CDR3 coding DNA: TGTGCCACTTGCCAGGGTTATAGCAATCAGCCCCAGCATTTT.

The sample holds one count of this clone. This chain's CDR3 is CASSVWSGRNEKLFF. Here the CDR3 DNA reads TGTGCCAGCAGTGTCTGGTCCGGGAGGAATGAAAAACTGTTTTTT. J is TRBJ1-4 and V is TRBV27, with D hard to call. The CDR3 is 15 residues long. V lost 5 bases and J 5 bases, leaving 15 bases between the germline ends. Germline CDR1 MNHEY, CDR2 SMNVEV (reference sequence). Full variable domain (outside the CDR3, taken from reference TRBV27 and TRBJ1-4): EAQVTQNPRYLITVTGKKLTVTCSQNMNHEYMSWYRQDPGLGLRQIYYSMNVEVTDKGDVPEGYKVSRKEKRNFPLILESPSPNQTSLYFCASSVWSGRNEKLFFGSGTQLSVL.

This chain connects TRBV5-1 to TRBJ2-3; no firm D call. Germline CDR1 is SGHRS and CDR2 is YFSETQ. V was pared by 2 bases and J by 6 bases, with 7 bases between. CDR3 length: 12 amino acids. This chain's CDR3 is CASSLQSDTQYF. CDR3 DNA: TGCGCCAGCAGCTTACAGTCGGATACGCAGTATTTT.

This chain connects TRBV6-5 to TRBJ1-6; tentative D call: TRBD1 (5 bases). The CDR3 covers 14 residues. Germline CDR1 reads MNHEY; CDR2 reads SVGAGI. V lost 6 bases and J 8 bases, leaving 14 bases between the germline ends. CDR3 DNA: TGTGCCAGCAGCCGCGGAGGGGCGGATTCACCCCTCCACTTT. It is translated as CASSRGGADSPLHF.

This clone was detected only a few times. The chain combines TRBV13 with TRBJ2-3; 7 positions agree with TRBD1. Germline V gene data show CDR1 as PRHDT and CDR2 as FYEKMQ (reference sequence). The CDR3 extends over 15 amino acids. Losses at the gene ends were 0 bases for V and 5 bases for J; bases not matched to a gene: 5. The CDR3: CASSLGQGLGDTQYF. The CDR3 DNA follows: TGTGCCAGCAGCTTAGGACAGGGGTTAGGAGATACGCAGTATTTT.

V usage is TRBV30 and J usage is TRBJ1-1; the D is unclear. The CDR3 sequence is 13 residues long. Trimming removed 1 base from V and 1 base from J, with 7 bases in between. Looked up from germline, CDR1 is GTSNPN and CDR2 is SVGIG (reference sequence). The chain's CDR3 is CAWSDMANTEAFF. In DNA form, the CDR3 reads TGTGCCTGGAGTGATATGGCGAACACTGAAGCTTTCTTT.

The rearrangement links TRBV7-2 to TRBJ1-1; 10 nucleotides line up with TRBD1. V shed 2 bases, J shed 8 bases, and the junction held 14 bases outside the gene matches. This CDR3 comprises 17 residues. Germline V CDR1 and CDR2: SGHTA, FQGNSA. The CDR3 region is CASSLKGGQGVVVEAFF. CDR3 DNA: TGTGCCAGCAGCTTAAAAGGTGGACAGGGGGTAGTTGTGGAAGCTTTCTTT.

V and J are TRBV10-2 and TRBJ2-5, with a tentative D call TRBD2 (7 bases). The CDR3 is 14 residues long. V was cut by 3 bases and J by 5 bases, with 13 bases left in between. Per the germline V gene, CDR1 is WSHSY and CDR2 is SAAADI. DNA for the CDR3: TGCGCCAGCAGTGAAGGGGGGGCACGGGAGACCCAGTACTTC. It encodes CASSEGGARETQYF.

The V call is TRBV19, the J call TRBJ2-5; TRBD1 aligns across 7 bases. The CDR3 runs 14 residues. The germline V gene encodes CDR1 LNHDA and CDR2 SQIVND (reference sequence). Losses at the gene ends were 6 bases for V and 2 bases for J; bases not matched to a gene: 6. Here the CDR3 reads CASRQGTVQETQYF. The CDR3 coding sequence is TGTGCCAGTAGGCAAGGGACAGTTCAAGAGACCCAGTACTTC.

Only a few counts were recorded for this clone. This chain joins TRBV5-4 and TRBJ1-2, with a possible D match to TRBD1 (5 bases). The germline CDR1 and CDR2 sequences are SGHNT and YYREEE (reference sequence). This CDR3 is built from 13 residues. V lost 4 bases to trimming and J lost 3 bases, with 10 bases between them. The CDR3 DNA reads as TGTGCCAGCAGCCCGCCGGGGGACTATGGCTACACCTTC. Its translation: CASSPPGDYGYTF.

V is TRBV27 and J is TRBJ1-5; TRBD1 is a possible D gene (6 bases). This CDR3 spans 13 amino acids. Germline V gene lookup returns CDR1 MNHEY and CDR2 SMNVEV (reference sequence). V gave up 6 bases and J gave up 6 bases, with 12 bases separating them. Here the CDR3 DNA reads TGTGCCAGCAGGTCAGGGGCTAGTCAGCCCCAGCATTTT. It is translated as CASRSGASQPQHF.

The V gene is TRBV9, the J gene TRBJ2-3; 12 nucleotides match TRBD2. CDR1 is SGDLS, CDR2 YYNGEE, per germline. After removal of 0 bases from V and 1 base from J, the junction contained 6 bases not matched to a gene. This CDR3 has 18 amino acids. The CDR3 loop is CASSVGASGGAGTDTQYF. Here the CDR3 DNA reads TGTGCCAGCAGCGTAGGGGCTAGCGGGGGGGCCGGCACAGATACGCAGTATTTT.

The chain links TRBV20-1 to TRBJ2-7, with a tentative D call TRBD2 (6 bases). V was cut by 4 bases and J by 9 bases, with 13 bases left in between. CDR3 length equals 11 residues. Germline CDR1 is DFQATT and CDR2 is SNEGSKA (reference sequence). The CDR3 loop is CSAMRRDGQYF. CDR3 sequence (DNA): TGCAGTGCTATGAGGCGGGACGGGCAGTACTTC.

The V call is TRBV5-5, the J call TRBJ1-5, with 7 bases matching TRBD1. The CDR3 runs to 15 residues. CDR1 and CDR2 (germline): SGHKS, YYEKEE (reference sequence). The ends lost 0 bases at V and 7 bases at J; junction bases unmatched: 7. This CDR3 is CASSLAGQDTQPQHF. CDR3 in DNA: TGTGCCAGCAGCTTGGCAGGACAGGACACCCAGCCCCAGCATTTT.

The V gene is TRBV10-3, the J gene TRBJ2-3, with D possibly being TRBD2 (7 bases). Between the trimmed V and J ends, which lost 2 bases and 2 bases, there was a span of 11 bases. This CDR3 has 15 amino acids. Germline assignment: CDR1 ENHRY and CDR2 SYGVKD. DNA of the CDR3: TGTGCCATCAGTGAGGGGGGGGCGAACACAGATACGCAGTATTTT. This translates into CAISEGGANTDTQYF.

The CDR3: CASTRTDSYGYTF. CDR3 DNA: TGTGCCAGCACCAGGACAGACAGCTATGGCTACACCTTC. The chain uses TRBV6-6 and TRBJ1-2; weak D call: TRBD1 (6 bases). Trimming took 7 bases from V and 4 from J, leaving 13 bases between them. CDR3 size: 13 residues. CDR1 and CDR2 (germline): MNHNY, SVGAGI (reference sequence).

The rearrangement links TRBV10-3 to TRBJ1-5, with 9 bases lining up with TRBD1. The CDR3 spans 15 residues. In germline, CDR1 is ENHRY, CDR2 SYGVKD. Trimming at V came to 3 bases and at J to 1 base, leaving 1 base not matched to a gene. The CDR3 protein is CAISEGTGSNQPQHF. CDR3 nucleotides: TGTGCCATCAGTGAAGGGACAGGGAGCAATCAGCCCCAGCATTTT.

The chain has TRBV28 and TRBJ2-2; a possible D gene is TRBD1 (6 bases). The ends were cut back, 8 bases at V and 6 bases at J, with 10 bases in the middle. This CDR3 has 12 residues. Germline values: CDR1 MDHEN, CDR2 SYDVKM. CDR3 DNA sequence: TGTGCCAGCGCTACAGGGTCCGGGGAGCTGTTTTTT. Translated, it gives CASATGSGELFF.

J is TRBJ1-4 and V is TRBV30, with a tentative D call TRBD1 (6 bases). The ends were cut back, 1 base at V and 15 bases at J, with 21 bases in the middle. The germline CDR1 and CDR2 sequences are GTSNPN and SVGIG (reference sequence). There are 14 residues in the CDR3. DNA for the CDR3: TGTGCCTGGAGTGACAGGGTTTTGGGAAGCGTAGTGTTTTTT. Its translation is CAWSDRVLGSVVFF.

The CDR3 sequence: CASSLGGGYEQYF. In nucleotides, the CDR3 is TGTGCCAGCAGCTTAGGGGGGGGCTACGAGCAGTACTTC. This chain links TRBV7-6 with TRBJ2-7; 7 nucleotides line up with TRBD2. The CDR3 sequence is 13 residues long. V gave up 1 base and J gave up 3 bases; unmatched junction bases: 0. Per germline, CDR1 SGHVS and CDR2 FNYEAQ.